The clone carrying this T cell receptor (beta chain) turned up a few times. This sample is part of a study of blood T cells in healthy people across ages. The authors ran a second PCR of 7 to 11 cycles using a sample-barcoded 5' primer and a J-beta primer mix. TCRdb reprocessed the 5' RACE reads via MiXCR and lists one record per CDR3 protein. This table has some 560,000 distinct CDR3 sequences, over 25% appearing once. The CDR3 is 16 residues long. V lost 1 base and J lost 4, with 16 bases in between. Germline V lookup: CDR1 SGHRS, CDR2 YFSETQ. Another study also made use of these data, one on T cells of mothers and their children.

The sequence was collected from a boy aged 2 to 10 in good health. Input material: blood. The chain joins TRBV5-1 to TRBJ2-3; possible D gene TRBD1, 6 bases. CDR3 nucleotide sequence: TGCGCCAGCAGCTTGCAGCCTAGCAAGGGGGCAGATACGCAGTATTTT. Amino acid sequence: CASSLQPSKGADTQYF.